Listed below are T cell receptor beta chains from one sample, sequenced in a study of OX40 agonist ivuxolimab in advanced cancers. Generated by immunoSEQ multiplex PCR, the TCRdb table keeps only in-frame clones and is missing some. The sample has 65,000 to 75,000 clones; approximately 90% are singletons. The material sequenced was CD4+ or CD8+ T cells sorted from blood, taken in a trial of the OX40 agonist ivuxolimab. These receptors originate from an adult with an advanced solid tumor such as melanoma, head and neck, liver or kidney cancer. CDR3s include the opening cysteine and the closing phenylalanine or tryptophan. A D gene is named only where the DNA matches it firmly. The listing skips clone size in some rows; elsewhere it reads once, few, many or a size class.

D gene: -
V gene: TRBV6-1
clone size: -
J gene: TRBJ1-2
CDR3 DNA: TGTGCCAGCAGTGACCAGGGTTGGAGCTTCTATGGCTACACCTTC
CDR3 protein: CASSDQGWSFYGYTF

D gene: TRBD2
V gene: TRBV5-1
clone size: -
J gene: TRBJ2-1
CDR3 DNA: TGCGCCAGCGGTTTAGCGGGAGATACGTCCTACAATGAGCAGTTCTTC
CDR3 protein: CASGLAGDTSYNEQFF

D gene: TRBD1
V gene: TRBV7-2
clone size: -
J gene: TRBJ1-4
CDR3 DNA: TGTGCCAGCAGCTTAGTTGGGACAGGGAGTGAAAAACTGTTTTTT
CDR3 protein: CASSLVGTGSEKLFF

D gene: -
V gene: TRBV5-4
clone size: -
J gene: TRBJ1-1
CDR3 DNA: TGTGCCAGCAGCCTGATGGGTGGGAGCACTGAAGCTTTCTTT
CDR3 protein: CASSLMGGSTEAFF

D gene: -
V gene: TRBV19
clone size: -
J gene: TRBJ2-3
CDR3 DNA: TGTGCCAGTAGTACACCGGACAGGGCGGGAGCAGATACGCAGTATTTT
CDR3 protein: CASSTPDRAGADTQYF

D gene: -
V gene: TRBV21-1
clone size: -
J gene: TRBJ2-5
CDR3 DNA: TGTGCCAGCAGCAAAGTGGAGGGCGGAGAGACCCAGTACTTC
CDR3 protein: CASSKVEGGETQYF

D gene: -
V gene: TRBV10-1
clone size: once
J gene: TRBJ1-3
CDR3 DNA: TGCGCCAGCAGTGAGTCCCAGGGAGGAGGAAACACCATATATTTT
CDR3 protein: CASSESQGGGNTIYF

D gene: -
V gene: TRBV5-6
clone size: once
J gene: TRBJ2-7
CDR3 DNA: TGTGCCAGCAGCTTATTGGACACGGGTCTCGAGCAGTACTTC
CDR3 protein: CASSLLDTGLEQYF

D gene: -
V gene: TRBV10-3
clone size: -
J gene: TRBJ2-2
CDR3 DNA: TGTGCCATCAGTGTCAGGGCGGACACCGGGGAGCTGTTTTTT
CDR3 protein: CAISVRADTGELFF

D gene: TRBD2
V gene: TRBV5-8
clone size: -
J gene: TRBJ2-2
CDR3 DNA: TGTGCCAGCAGCGGACTAGCGGAGTACACCGGGGAGCTGTTTTTT
CDR3 protein: CASSGLAEYTGELFF

D gene: -
V gene: TRBV6-1
clone size: -
J gene: TRBJ1-5
CDR3 DNA: TGTGCCAGCAGTGAAGGCAGTGGGGGCAATCAGCCCCAGCATTTT
CDR3 protein: CASSEGSGGNQPQHF

D gene: -
V gene: TRBV14
clone size: -
J gene: TRBJ2-1
CDR3 DNA: TGTGCCAGCAGCCGCCCAGCCGGGACCAACAATGAGCAGTTCTTC
CDR3 protein: CASSRPAGTNNEQFF

D gene: -
V gene: TRBV30
clone size: -
J gene: TRBJ1-4
CDR3 DNA: TGTGCCTGGAGTCCAATGGGGACCCCAGGGGCGGAAAAACTGTTTTTT
CDR3 protein: CAWSPMGTPGAEKLFF

D gene: TRBD1
V gene: TRBV10-3
clone size: -
J gene: TRBJ2-1
CDR3 DNA: TGTGCCCATCAGACAGGGTTTCAGAATGAGCAGTTCTTC
CDR3 protein: CAHQTGFQNEQFF

D gene: -
V gene: TRBV6-5
clone size: -
J gene: TRBJ2-7
CDR3 DNA: TGTGCCAGCAGTTACGGCGCTACCTACTCCTACGAGCAGTACTTC
CDR3 protein: CASSYGATYSYEQYF

D gene: -
V gene: TRBV10-3
clone size: -
J gene: TRBJ1-5
CDR3 DNA: TGTGCCATCAGTGAGTCTGGGGGGGGCGTTAGCAATCAGCCCCAGCATTTT
CDR3 protein: CAISESGGGVSNQPQHF

D gene: -
V gene: TRBV15
clone size: -
J gene: TRBJ2-1
CDR3 DNA: TGTGCCACCAGCAGAGGGTCGGATCCCTACAATGAGCAGTTCTTC
CDR3 protein: CATSRGSDPYNEQFF

D gene: -
V gene: TRBV7-9
clone size: -
J gene: TRBJ2-5
CDR3 DNA: TGTGCCAGCAGCTTATCAGGGGTCCAAGAGACCCAGTACTTC
CDR3 protein: CASSLSGVQETQYF

D gene: -
V gene: TRBV6-5
clone size: once
J gene: TRBJ2-7
CDR3 DNA: TGTGCCAGCAGTTACTCCGGGGACACCGGGACGTGGGAGCAGTACTTC
CDR3 protein: CASSYSGDTGTWEQYF

D gene: -
V gene: TRBV27
clone size: -
J gene: TRBJ1-1
CDR3 DNA: TGTGCCAGCAGTTTAGGGGTTTTCAACACTGAAGCTTTCTTT
CDR3 protein: CASSLGVFNTEAFF

D gene: TRBD1
V gene: TRBV6-5
clone size: -
J gene: TRBJ1-4
CDR3 DNA: TGTGCCAGCAGGGGGGGACAGAATAATGAAAAACTGTTTTTT
CDR3 protein: CASRGGQNNEKLFF

D gene: -
V gene: TRBV18
clone size: -
J gene: TRBJ1-4
CDR3 DNA: TGTGCCAGCTCACCAGGGCAGCTCAACAATGAAAAACTGTTTTTT
CDR3 protein: CASSPGQLNNEKLFF

D gene: -
V gene: TRBV7-6
clone size: -
J gene: TRBJ2-7
CDR3 DNA: TGTGCCAGCAGTAGTGACGGGACGAGTTACGAGCAGTACTTC
CDR3 protein: CASSSDGTSYEQYF

D gene: -
V gene: TRBV18
clone size: -
J gene: TRBJ1-1
CDR3 DNA: TGTGCCAGCTCACCGGTCTCTGGCGGGAACACTGAAGCTTTCTTT
CDR3 protein: CASSPVSGGNTEAFF

D gene: TRBD2
V gene: TRBV27
clone size: -
J gene: TRBJ2-3
CDR3 DNA: TGTGCCAGCAGTTTATTAGCGGGAGGGCCAGATACGCAGTATTTT
CDR3 protein: CASSLLAGGPDTQYF

D gene: -
V gene: TRBV7-9
clone size: -
J gene: TRBJ1-5
CDR3 DNA: TGTGCCAGCAGCTTTGATGGGGGGGGAAATCAGCCCCAGCATTTT
CDR3 protein: CASSFDGGGNQPQHF

D gene: TRBD1
V gene: TRBV27
clone size: -
J gene: TRBJ2-7
CDR3 DNA: TGTGCCAGCAGTCCTGGGACAGGGCGCGAGCAGTACTTC
CDR3 protein: CASSPGTGREQYF

D gene: -
V gene: TRBV7-9
clone size: -
J gene: TRBJ2-7
CDR3 DNA: TGTGCCAGCAGCTTAGCTGATGTTCGGGGGGCCGAGCAGTACTTC
CDR3 protein: CASSLADVRGAEQYF

D gene: TRBD2
V gene: TRBV5-7
clone size: -
J gene: TRBJ2-1
CDR3 DNA: TGTGCCAGCAGCGTGACTAGCGGGACCAATGAGCAGTTCTTC
CDR3 protein: CASSVTSGTNEQFF

D gene: -
V gene: TRBV11-3
clone size: -
J gene: TRBJ2-3
CDR3 DNA: TGTGCCAGCAGCTTCGACGGGAGTACAGATACGCAGTATTTT
CDR3 protein: CASSFDGSTDTQYF

D gene: TRBD1
V gene: TRBV25-1
clone size: -
J gene: TRBJ1-5
CDR3 DNA: TGTGCCAGCAGGGACAGGGGATGCAATCAGCCCCAGCATTTT
CDR3 protein: CASRDRGCNQPQHF

D gene: -
V gene: TRBV30
clone size: -
J gene: TRBJ2-1
CDR3 DNA: TGTGCCTGGAGTGTACAGCCGGGGGATGAGCAGTTCTTC
CDR3 protein: CAWSVQPGDEQFF

D gene: -
V gene: TRBV6-5
clone size: -
J gene: TRBJ1-1
CDR3 DNA: TGTGCCAGCAGTTACTCGATGGCAAACACTGAAGCTTTCTTT
CDR3 protein: CASSYSMANTEAFF

D gene: TRBD2
V gene: TRBV27
clone size: -
J gene: TRBJ2-1
CDR3 DNA: TGTGCCAGCAGTCCCTCGACTAGCGGGGGGAACAATGAGCAGTTCTTC
CDR3 protein: CASSPSTSGGNNEQFF

D gene: -
V gene: TRBV19
clone size: -
J gene: TRBJ2-1
CDR3 DNA: TGTGCCAGTAGCACATGGCTAAGCTCCTACAATGAGCAGTTCTTC
CDR3 protein: CASSTWLSSYNEQFF

D gene: -
V gene: TRBV6-5
clone size: -
J gene: TRBJ1-2
CDR3 DNA: TGTGCCAGCAGTTATAGGGAAACATTACTGGGGGGCTACACCTTC
CDR3 protein: CASSYRETLLGGYTF

D gene: -
V gene: TRBV29-1
clone size: -
J gene: TRBJ1-4
CDR3 DNA: TGCAGCGTTGGCTTAGCAACTAATGAAAAACTGTTTTTT
CDR3 protein: CSVGLATNEKLFF

D gene: -
V gene: TRBV5-4
clone size: -
J gene: TRBJ2-2
CDR3 DNA: TGTGCCAGCAGCCCCTCCTCTCGACTGAACACCGGGGAGCTGTTTTTT
CDR3 protein: CASSPSSRLNTGELFF

D gene: TRBD2
V gene: TRBV7-2
clone size: -
J gene: TRBJ2-7
CDR3 DNA: TGTGCCAGCAGCTTATATCGGACTAGCGGGAGTCGTAACGAGCAGTACTTC
CDR3 protein: CASSLYRTSGSRNEQYF

D gene: TRBD1
V gene: TRBV5-1
clone size: -
J gene: TRBJ2-7
CDR3 DNA: TGCGCCAGCAGCCCGACCCTTACCGGGACAGGGTGGAAATACTTC
CDR3 protein: CASSPTLTGTGWKYF

D gene: TRBD2
V gene: TRBV6-5
clone size: -
J gene: TRBJ2-7
CDR3 DNA: TGTGCCAGCACTCCTAGCGGAGGTACCTACGAGCAGTACTTC
CDR3 protein: CASTPSGGTYEQYF

D gene: TRBD1
V gene: TRBV19
clone size: -
J gene: TRBJ2-5
CDR3 DNA: TGTGCCAGTAGTTCGCGCAGGGACAGGGATGAGACCCAGTACTTC
CDR3 protein: CASSSRRDRDETQYF

D gene: TRBD2
V gene: TRBV7-2
clone size: once
J gene: TRBJ2-2
CDR3 DNA: TGTGCCAGCAGCTTAGGACTAGCGGGATACACCGGGGAGCTGTTTTTT
CDR3 protein: CASSLGLAGYTGELFF

D gene: TRBD1
V gene: TRBV5-6
clone size: -
J gene: TRBJ1-5
CDR3 DNA: TGTGCCAGCAGCCGTGGGACAGTAGATCAGCCCCAGCATTTT
CDR3 protein: CASSRGTVDQPQHF

D gene: TRBD2
V gene: TRBV11-3
clone size: once
J gene: TRBJ2-7
CDR3 DNA: TGTGCCAGCAAGTCTAGCGGGTACGAGCAGTACTTC
CDR3 protein: CASKSSGYEQYF

D gene: TRBD2
V gene: TRBV7-2
clone size: -
J gene: TRBJ2-2
CDR3 DNA: TGTGCCAGCAGCTTAGACGGGACTAGCGGGACCCGGGAGCTGTTTTTT
CDR3 protein: CASSLDGTSGTRELFF

D gene: -
V gene: TRBV30
clone size: -
J gene: TRBJ2-3
CDR3 DNA: TGTGCCTGGAGTCCCCCGGGAACAGATACGCAGTATTTT
CDR3 protein: CAWSPPGTDTQYF

D gene: -
V gene: TRBV30
clone size: -
J gene: TRBJ1-6
CDR3 DNA: TGTGCCTGGTCCGCCGGGCCTGACCAACCCCTCCACTTT
CDR3 protein: CAWSAGPDQPLHF

D gene: TRBD1
V gene: TRBV5-1
clone size: -
J gene: TRBJ2-7
CDR3 DNA: TGCGCCAGCAGCTTGAGGGACAGGAGCTCCTACGAGCAGTACTTC
CDR3 protein: CASSLRDRSSYEQYF

D gene: TRBD1
V gene: TRBV6-6
clone size: -
J gene: TRBJ2-3
CDR3 DNA: TGTGCCAGCAGTTTTACAGGGGCGTTGAGCACAGATACGCAGTATTTT
CDR3 protein: CASSFTGALSTDTQYF